The clone carrying this T cell receptor (beta chain) was counted a few times. The antigen is not known. This sample is part of a study of beta chain features in type 1 diabetes. Study conclusions and caveats: A potential influence of HLA type upon TCRB rearrangement remained unresolved herein. Highly expressing activated T cells could be over-counted with a cDNA template.

This CDR3 has 11 amino acids. Per germline, CDR1 ENHRY and CDR2 SYGVKD. Deletions cut 3 bases from V and 11 bases from J, with 8 bases between. All of the isolated RNA was reverse transcribed, so expressed TCRB transcripts were sequenced. It was found that naive, central memory and regulatory T cell samples averaged around 3.8 million reads. Generated by immunoSEQ multiplex PCR, the TCRdb table keeps only in-frame clones and is missing some. The data hold about 180,000 clones, with about 13% observed a single time. The genes are TRBV10-3 and TRBJ2-4; D is possibly TRBD1 (6 bases). The receptor was derived from a woman aged 18-29 years in good health. Source material: central memory CD4+ T cells from blood. The CDR3 sequence is CAISDDRFQYF. For the CDR3, the DNA is TGTGCCATCAGTGACGACAGGTTTCAGTACTTC.